Below, 24 T cell receptor beta chains from the same sample are listed, as sequenced in a study of blood T cell repertoires in COVID-19. TCRdb's copy holds only in-frame clones and misses some; the assay was immunoSEQ multiplex PCR. The sample lists around 220,000 clones, 65% to 85% occurring once. Sample: peripheral blood. These TCRs come from a middle-aged woman with active or convalescent COVID-19.

The chain employs TRBV19 and TRBJ1-2, with no clear D. The CDR3 covers 15 residues. Trimming took off 7 bases at V and 2 bases at J, with 17 bases between the two ends. Germline values: CDR1 LNHDA, CDR2 SQIVND (reference sequence). Written as DNA, the CDR3 is TGTGCCAGTACCTTATCTGGACTTCTGAACTATGGCTACACCTTC. This gives the protein CASTLSGLLNYGYTF.

This clone was seen a handful of times. The rearrangement joins TRBV29-1 to TRBJ1-4; D remains ambiguous. Germline-derived CDR1 and CDR2 are SQVTM and ANQGSEA. The V end was cut by 6 bases, the J end by 8 bases, with 16 bases between. The CDR3 covers 13 residues. The CDR3 DNA sequence: TGCAGCGTGGAGAAAGGACTAGGAGAAAAACTGTTTTTT. It encodes CSVEKGLGEKLFF. Full variable domain (outside the CDR3, taken from reference TRBV29-1 and TRBJ1-4): SAVISQKPSRDICQRGTSLTIQCQVDSQVTMMFWYRQQPGQSLTLIATANQGSEATYESGFVIDKFPISRPNLTFSTLTVSNMSPEDSSIYLCSVEKGLGEKLFFGSGTQLSVL.

V is TRBV6-5 and J is TRBJ2-1; D perhaps matches TRBD2 (5 bases). Trimming left V 4 bases short and J 0 bases short, with 13 bases between. The CDR3 is 16 residues long. Germline V CDR1 and CDR2: MNHEY, SVGAGI. CDR3 nucleotides: TGTGCCAGCAGTTCTGAGGGTCCCACCTCCTACAATGAGCAGTTCTTC. Residues: CASSSEGPTSYNEQFF.

V is TRBV5-4 and J is TRBJ2-4; a possible D gene is TRBD2 (6 bases). Trimming took 5 bases from V and 9 from J, leaving 15 bases between them. The CDR3 length is 13 residues. Germline V gene lookup returns CDR1 SGHNT and CDR2 YYREEE (reference sequence). CDR3 sequence reads: CASRPSLGGIQYF. In DNA, the CDR3 is TGTGCCAGCAGACCGAGTCTGGGGGGCATTCAGTACTTC.

This chain's CDR3 is CASSLGGAAEAFF. The CDR3 DNA follows: TGTGCCAGCAGCCTTGGGGGGGCCGCTGAAGCTTTCTTT. V and J are TRBV7-9 and TRBJ1-1; D possibly corresponds to TRBD1 (6 bases). The germline gives CDR1 SEHNR, CDR2 FQNEAQ (reference sequence). V was pared by 5 bases and J by 6 bases, with 13 bases between. CDR3 length equals 13 residues.

This chain links TRBV4-2 with TRBJ1-2; 8 nucleotides match TRBD1. Germline-derived CDR1 and CDR2 are LGHNA and YNFKEQ. The CDR3 is made up of 15 amino acids. V shed 2 bases and J 3 bases; nucleotides not matched to a gene: 5. The CDR3 here is CASSQPGQGYYGYTF. CDR3 bases: TGTGCCAGCAGCCAACCAGGACAGGGCTACTATGGCTACACCTTC.

The chain recombines TRBV5-1 with TRBJ2-6; TRBD2 agrees at 13 bases. Germline values: CDR1 SGHRS, CDR2 YFSETQ. V gave up 4 bases and J gave up 0 bases; unmatched junction bases: 10. The CDR3 is 20 residues long. As DNA, the CDR3 is TGCGCCAGCAGCCAAGGGACTAGCGGGGATTTCCCCTCTGGGGCCAACGTCCTGACTTTC. Its protein is CASSQGTSGDFPSGANVLTF.

V usage is TRBV3-1 (or the pseudogene TRBV3-2) and J usage is TRBJ2-3, with D perhaps matching TRBD2 (5 bases). Per the germline V gene, CDR1 is LGHDT and CDR2 is YNNKEL (reference sequence). This CDR3 comprises 14 residues. V shed 1 base and J shed 0 bases, with 5 bases lying between them. Written as DNA, the CDR3 is TGTGCCAGCAGCCAAGCGGGGAGCACAGATACGCAGTATTTT. Amino acids: CASSQAGSTDTQYF.

The rearrangement uses TRBV28 and TRBJ2-1; a weak D match, TRBD2 (6 bases). CDR1 is MDHEN and CDR2 is SYDVKM in the germline V gene. The CDR3 loop spans 12 amino acids. V was shortened by 8 bases and J by 10 bases, with 15 bases between the two germline ends. The chain's CDR3 is CASGLGLGEQFF. The CDR3, as DNA: TGTGCCAGCGGCCTGGGACTGGGCGAGCAGTTCTTC.

The CDR3 loop reads CASLEGAVNGEQFF. DNA of the CDR3: TGTGCCAGCCTCGAGGGGGCCGTAAATGGTGAGCAGTTCTTC. The V and J genes are TRBV28 and TRBJ2-1; TRBD1 matches at 7 bases. With V trimmed by 8 bases and J by 9 bases, 13 bases remained unmatched. CDR3 length equals 14 residues. Germline lookup yields CDR1 MDHEN and CDR2 SYDVKM.

This rearrangement joins TRBV6-5 to TRBJ1-1; no definite D call. Germline-derived CDR1 and CDR2 are MNHEY and SVGAGI. This CDR3 has 13 amino acids. With 6 bases removed from V and 0 bases from J, the gap between germline ends came to 8 bases. The CDR3 sequence: CASSELMNTEAFF. CDR3 bases: TGTGCCAGCAGCGAGCTCATGAACACTGAAGCTTTCTTT.

J is TRBJ1-4 and V is TRBV30; weak D call: TRBD1 (5 bases). The V gene's germline CDR1 is GTSNPN and CDR2 SVGIG (reference sequence). The CDR3 spans 14 residues. With 1 base removed from V and 3 bases from J, the gap between germline ends came to 9 bases. The CDR3 DNA sequence: TGTGCCTGGAGTGGGTGGGGGGCTAATGAAAAACTGTTTTTT. Protein: CAWSGWGANEKLFF.

CDR3 DNA sequence: TGTGCCACCCGGCGGATGAACACTGAAGCTTTCTTT. Encoded protein: CATRRMNTEAFF. V usage is TRBV11-2 and J usage is TRBJ1-1; D remains ambiguous. Germline loops: CDR1 SGHAT, CDR2 FQNNGV. The V and J ends lost 10 bases and 0 bases respectively, with 9 bases between them. The CDR3 consists of 12 residues.

This clone was seen a few times. V is TRBV7-2 and J is TRBJ2-2, with D perhaps TRBD1 (6 bases). V lost 1 base, J lost 7 bases, and 19 bases lay in between. Germline CDR1 and CDR2: SGHTA and FQGNSA. The CDR3 contains 17 residues. CDR3 protein: CASSLDRPLTGHGELFF. The CDR3 DNA reads TGTGCCAGCAGCTTAGATAGACCCCTGACAGGTCACGGGGAGCTGTTTTTT.

This clone was seen a handful of times. In DNA form, the CDR3 reads TGTGCCAGCGCCCGGGAAAAAAGCAATCAGCCCCAGCATTTT. It is translated as CASAREKSNQPQHF. The chain employs TRBV19 and TRBJ1-5; D is unclear. This CDR3 region has 14 residues. V lost 9 bases, J lost 1 base, and 13 bases lay in between. The germline V gene has CDR1 LNHDA and CDR2 SQIVND (reference sequence).

The CDR3 coding sequence is TGCGCCAGCAGCCAAGCGACTGGGACAGGGGCTCAGCCCCAGCATTTT. It specifies CASSQATGTGAQPQHF. V and J are TRBV4-1 and TRBJ1-5, with 10 bases identical to TRBD1. The CDR3 has 16 amino acids. The V segment lost 1 base and the J segment 6 bases; nucleotides outside the gene matches: 6. Germline V lookup: CDR1 MGHRA, CDR2 YSYEKL.

V and J are TRBV5-1 and TRBJ2-7, with 10 bases aligning to TRBD2. Germline trimming cut 4 bases from V and 0 bases from J; bases unmatched to any gene: 13. This CDR3 comprises 18 residues. The germline V gene has CDR1 SGHRS and CDR2 YFSETQ. Written as DNA, the CDR3 is TGCGCCAGCAGCCTGTCCCCTAGCGGGGGCCTCAGCTCCTACGAGCAGTACTTC. This gives the protein CASSLSPSGGLSSYEQYF.

The CDR3 is CASSGQNSGNTIYF. In nucleotides, the CDR3 is TGTGCCAGCAGTGGACAGAACTCTGGAAACACCATATATTTT. The rearrangement uses TRBV2 and TRBJ1-3; maybe TRBD1 (5 bases). The germline CDR1 and CDR2 sequences are SNHLY and FYNNEI. V was pared by 4 bases and J by 0 bases, with 7 bases between. CDR3 length equals 14 residues.

The chain joins TRBV29-1 to TRBJ1-5; possible D gene TRBD1, 5 bases. Germline V gene sequence: CDR1 SQVTM, CDR2 ANQGSEA. With 7 bases removed from V and 6 bases from J, the gap between germline ends came to 16 bases. This CDR3 comprises 13 residues. The CDR3 DNA is TGCAGCGGTGCAACGGGGGTCGGTCAGCCCCAGCATTTT. This codes for CSGATGVGQPQHF.

On this clone itself: The junction shows a germline mismatch at one end, possibly a read error. The rearrangement uses TRBV19 and TRBJ2-1, with D possibly matching TRBD2 (7 bases). Per germline, CDR1 LNHDA and CDR2 SQIVND (reference sequence). The CDR3 consists of 14 residues. The CDR3 DNA is TGTGCCAGCCTAGGCGGCGGGGGCTACACTGAGCAGTTCTTC. Protein product: CASLGGGGYTEQFF.

The CDR3 loop reads CASSFRDRGQETQYF. CDR3 sequence (DNA): TGCGCCAGCAGCTTCCGGGACAGGGGCCAAGAGACCCAGTACTTC. This chain joins TRBV5-1 and TRBJ2-5, with 10 bases matching TRBD1. V lost 2 bases to trimming and J lost 1 base; unmatched junction nucleotides: 2. CDR1 and CDR2 (germline): SGHRS, YFSETQ. The CDR3 totals 15 residues.

This chain joins TRBV2 and TRBJ1-3, with TRBD1 matching 7 bases. Germline trimming cut 6 bases from V and 0 bases from J; bases unmatched to any gene: 11. The CDR3 loop spans 17 amino acids. The germline V gene encodes CDR1 SNHLY and CDR2 FYNNEI. The CDR3 reads CASRYRDSSVSGNTIYF. The CDR3 DNA reads as TGTGCCAGCAGATACCGGGACAGCTCCGTCTCTGGAAACACCATATATTTT.

The chain links TRBV11-3 to TRBJ2-1; maybe TRBD1 (6 bases). The CDR3 sequence is 14 residues long. CDR1 is SGHNT, CDR2 YENEEA, per germline. Trimming took 5 bases from V and 8 from J, leaving 16 bases between them. The CDR3 region has the DNA TGTGCCAGCAGCGAACAGGGTGGCGGGCATGAGCAGTTCTTC. Its protein product is CASSEQGGGHEQFF.

The chain carries TRBV6-1 and TRBJ1-6; D is unresolved. The CDR3 spans 18 residues. The V and J ends lost 3 bases and 0 bases respectively, with 15 bases between them. Per the germline V gene, CDR1 is MNHNS and CDR2 is SASEGT. CDR3 nucleotide sequence: TGTGCCAGCAGTGATAGAGGGCCGGGTGGCTCCTATAATTCACCCCTCCACTTT. As protein: CASSDRGPGGSYNSPLHF.